This TCR beta chain was obtained from a study of blood T cell repertoires in COVID-19. Study-wide context: Spain, Italy and the United States supplied samples that represented acute and convalescent COVID-19. PBMCs, B-cell-depleted T cells, or T cells were the source of the cDNA or gDNA that made up the material.

The age range of participants was about 18 to 90 years, with residence in some 25 US areas. Per the original methods: Amplified reference gene primers provided the basis for estimating nucleated cell counts. Clones were read by immunoSEQ multiplex PCR, and TCRdb kept only the in-frame ones, dropping some. The DNA gave D and trimming, while V, J and clone size come from that table. Among under 350,000 clones listed, 80% to 90% were seen once. This CDR3 is built from 14 residues. In germline, CDR1 is LGHNA, CDR2 YNFKEQ. The J segment lost 7 bases and the V segment lost 1 base, leaving 3 bases of the junction unmatched.

The material sequenced was PBMCs or T cells enriched from blood (not recorded which). The genes are TRBV4-2 and TRBJ1-2, with 10 bases aligning to TRBD1. This clonotype originated in a woman aged 40 to 55 with acute COVID-19. The CDR3 region is CASSQGGQGTGYTF. CDR3 nucleotides: TGTGCCAGCAGCCAAGGGGGACAGGGGACTGGCTACACCTTC.